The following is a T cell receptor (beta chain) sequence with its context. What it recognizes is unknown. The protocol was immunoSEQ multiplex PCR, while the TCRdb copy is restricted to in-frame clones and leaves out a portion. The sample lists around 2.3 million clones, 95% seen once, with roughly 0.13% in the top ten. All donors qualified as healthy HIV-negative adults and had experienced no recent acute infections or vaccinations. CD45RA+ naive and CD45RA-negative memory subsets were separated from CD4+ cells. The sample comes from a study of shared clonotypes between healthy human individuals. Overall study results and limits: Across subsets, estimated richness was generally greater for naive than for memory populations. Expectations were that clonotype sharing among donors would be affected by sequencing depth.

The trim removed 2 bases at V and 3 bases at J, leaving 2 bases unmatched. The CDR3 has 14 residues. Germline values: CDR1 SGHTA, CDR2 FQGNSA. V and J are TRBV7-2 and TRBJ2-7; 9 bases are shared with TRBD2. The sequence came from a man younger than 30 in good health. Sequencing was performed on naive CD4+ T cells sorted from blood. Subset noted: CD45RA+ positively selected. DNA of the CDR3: TGTGCCAGCAGCTTACTAGCGGGGCTCTACGAGCAGTACTTC. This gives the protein CASSLLAGLYEQYF.